This record concerns one TCR beta chain sequence. Its antigen target is currently unknown. Within one base of it there is no much larger clone, and no base qualities were kept. The donors were included in the validation cohort of 130 or so subjects, a group kept apart from the approximately 700-subject first cohort. The data originate from a study of cytomegalovirus exposure and HLA in healthy donors (dated by TCRdb to 2015 to 2018). Looking at the study overall: According to a later analysis, the 120 validation repertoires were produced on the same platform as the roughly 700 repertoires of the first cohort. The study aimed to test whether cataloging public T cell receptors could reveal signatures of past pathogen exposure. Besides the first cohort of about 730 subjects, a separate validation cohort made up of 90 to 150 different subjects was used. To predict cytomegalovirus infection status, the study combined high-throughput TCR immunosequencing, statistical association of individual TCRs with disease status, and machine learning. What the authors observed across the whole study: Subsequent analysis determined that TCRs grouped into clusters in the first cohort also showed a tendency toward co-occurrence across the 90 to 150 validation repertoires, and roughly 94% of cluster scores exceeded 0. The authors suggested that the approach could potentially be generalized to other disease states and immunological phenotypes. Most TCR sequences were seen in very few donors, while some public TCRs were found in many individuals. The study gave a list of around 170 TCR beta chains associated with cytomegalovirus. Cytomegalovirus status was reported to be diagnosed by the classifier with high specificity and sensitivity in both the original and validation cohorts. All 130 or so repertoires were used to score co-occurrence in the validation cohort in a later analysis, because that analysis had no HLA typing for the cohort. In vitro tests confirmed that a few of the cytomegalovirus-associated TCR beta chains recognize cytomegalovirus antigens.

The library relied on the immunoSEQ multiplex PCR assay. Regarding the original processing steps: A statistical classification framework was built for diagnosing cytomegalovirus status from the catalog of TCR beta chain sequences. TCRdb obtained this table from immuneACCESS and retained in-frame rearrangements with V and J assigned. These tables miss some clones; where compared with another copy, unresolved V genes account for less than half of the shortfall, and the remainder is unexplained. Clone size and the V and J calls come from that table; the DNA yielded D and trimming. In all, the sample holds over 150,000 clones, and 85% of those were seen once. The ten top clones hold around a sixth of the sample. Germline trimming: 7 bases from V, 3 bases from J; junction bases outside gene matches: 8. The CDR3 runs 14 amino acids, cysteine and phenylalanine included. Solely the CDR3 DNA is kept, with 42 bases framed from the first base. The germline V gene sets CDR1 to MNHNS and CDR2 to SASEGT.

The origin of this receptor is a man in his late teens or twenties in good health and CMV-seropositive. Sequenced material: PBMCs. The chain uses TRBV6-1 and TRBJ1-1; 7 middle bases align to TRBD1. This receptor carries the CDR3 CASNRQGSDTEAFF. The DNA sequence follows: TGTGCCAGCAACCGACAGGGTAGCGACACTGAAGCTTTCTTT.